Listed below are T cell receptor beta chains from one sample, sequenced in a study of T cell responses to AZD1222 COVID-19 vaccine. TCRdb's table, derived via immunoSEQ multiplex PCR, lists solely in-frame clones and lacks some. The sample consists of 180,000 or so clones, 80% to 95% of them appearing once. The sequences come from peripheral blood, collected 28 days after the second AZD1222 dose. The receptors derive from an adult who received the AZD1222 COVID-19 vaccine. CDR3s include the opening cysteine and the closing phenylalanine or tryptophan. The order of the fields is D gene, clone size, CDR3 length, J gene, V gene, CDR3 DNA, CDR3 protein. A D gene is named only where the DNA matches it firmly. Part of the rows lack a size; the others show once, few, many or a class for expanded clones.

-,-,13,TRBJ1-3,TRBV12-5,TGTGCTAGTGCCCCGTCAGGTGGAAACACCATATATTTT,CASAPSGGNTIYF
TRBD1,-,14,TRBJ2-3,TRBV19,TGTGCCAGTAGTTCCACAGGGGGCACAGATACGCAGTATTTT,CASSSTGGTDTQYF
-,few,13,TRBJ2-1,TRBV2,TGTGCCAGCACGGACTCGTCCTACAATGAGCAGTTCTTC,CASTDSSYNEQFF
-,once,16,TRBJ2-5,TRBV11-2,TGTGCCAGCAGCTCGGGTGTGGGAGGAGGGCAAGAGACCCAGTACTTC,CASSSGVGGGQETQYF
-,-,13,TRBJ1-1,TRBV5-4,TGTGCCAGCAGCTCACATTCCAACACTGAAGCTTTCTTT,CASSSHSNTEAFF
-,-,15,TRBJ1-2,TRBV6-1,TGTGCCAGCAGTGAGTATAGACAGGCCAGCTATGGCTACACCTTC,CASSEYRQASYGYTF
TRBD1,-,16,TRBJ1-5,TRBV7-9,TGTGCCAGCAGCTTAGAAGTAGGCAGGGGGGATCAGCCCCAGCATTTT,CASSLEVGRGDQPQHF
-,-,13,TRBJ1-2,TRBV6-5,TGTGCCAGCAGTTCGAACCCAGACTATGGCTACACCTTC,CASSSNPDYGYTF
TRBD2,-,15,TRBJ2-7,TRBV7-9,TGTGCCAGCAGCTTAGTTCAGCGGGGATTGGGGGAGCAGTACTTC,CASSLVQRGLGEQYF
TRBD1,-,13,TRBJ1-2,TRBV5-6,TGTGCCAGCAGCTCCCGGACAGGCTATGGCTACACCTTC,CASSSRTGYGYTF
-,once,13,TRBJ1-3,TRBV3-1/TRBV3-2,TGTGCCAGCAGCCAAGGCAGAAGAAACACCATATATTTT,CASSQGRRNTIYF
-,-,16,TRBJ1-5,TRBV30,TGTGCCTGGAGTGTGGGGCAGGGCGGATGGTGGGGACCCCAGCATTTT,CAWSVGQGGWWGPQHF
-,-,14,TRBJ2-7,TRBV7-2,TGTGCCAGCAGCTTTTCGACAGTATCCTACGAGCAGTACTTC,CASSFSTVSYEQYF
TRBD2,-,18,TRBJ2-4,TRBV7-2,TGTGCCAGCAGCTTAGTACTAGCGGCTCCGTTGGGAGGGAACATTCAGTACTTC,CASSLVLAAPLGGNIQYF